Listed below are T cell receptor beta chains from one sample, sequenced in a study of molecular identifiers for immune sequencing clone quantification. One entry per CDR3 protein results from TCRdb running MiXCR on the PCR reads. The table shows around 470,000 distinct CDR3 sequences, with 20% to 25% occurring only once. Material: naive CD8+ T cells from blood, with Jurkat cell RNA spiked in. The receptors stem from a human donor in good health. Some libraries in this study had Jurkat cell RNA spiked in. CDR3s include the opening cysteine and the closing phenylalanine or tryptophan. Fields, in order: V gene, CDR3 length, J gene, D gene, clone size, CDR3 protein, CDR3 DNA. The D gene is left open where the match is weak. The size of a clone is reported for some rows only, either as once, few or many, or as a class for expanded clones.

>TRBV7-9|16|TRBJ2-3|-|-
CASSLVGLVGTDTQYF
TGTGCCAGCAGCTTAGTTGGGCTGGTTGGCACAGATACGCAGTATTTT
>TRBV5-4|15|TRBJ2-7|TRBD1|few
CASSFIGTGSYEQYF
TGTGCCAGCAGCTTTATAGGGACAGGCTCCTACGAGCAGTACTTC
>TRBV15|15|TRBJ1-5|-|-
CATSRSFPSNQPQHF
TGTGCCACCAGCAGGAGCTTTCCAAGCAATCAGCCCCAGCATTTT
>TRBV12-3/TRBV12-4|13|TRBJ2-3|-|many
CASSPYWTDTQYF
TGTGCCAGCAGTCCCTATTGGACAGATACGCAGTATTTT
>TRBV7-8|15|TRBJ1-1|-|-
CASSPLRGADAEAFF
TGTGCCAGCAGCCCCCTGAGAGGGGCAGACGCTGAAGCTTTCTTT
>TRBV27|15|TRBJ1-1|TRBD1|many
CASSLTGARGTEAFF
TGTGCCAGCAGTTTAACAGGGGCACGGGGTACTGAAGCTTTCTTT
>TRBV19|14|TRBJ2-7|TRBD1|many
CASSAGTGNYEQYF
TGTGCCAGTAGTGCGGGGACAGGGAACTACGAGCAGTACTTC
>TRBV29-1|18|TRBJ2-5|TRBD2|-
CSVEVLGLGRVLTETQYF
TGCAGCGTTGAAGTTTTAGGTCTAGGGAGGGTGTTGACGGAGACCCAGTACTTC
>TRBV4-3|19|TRBJ2-1|-|-
CASSQDLLASAPSYNEQFF
TGCGCCAGCAGCCAAGACCTGTTGGCTAGCGCGCCGTCCTACAATGAGCAGTTCTTC
>TRBV27|13|TRBJ1-1|-|many
CASSQFMNTEAFF
TGTGCCAGCAGTCAGTTCATGAACACTGAAGCTTTCTTT
>TRBV19|13|TRBJ2-7|-|many
CASSIIAGPEQYF
TGTGCCAGTAGTATAATAGCCGGACCGGAGCAGTACTTC
>TRBV7-2|14|TRBJ1-4|-|few
CASSSIIWGVGLFF
TGTGCCAGCAGCTCGATTATCTGGGGCGTAGGACTGTTTTTT
>TRBV11-2|13|TRBJ1-1|TRBD1|many
CASSLGQGPEAFF
TGTGCCAGCAGCTTGGGACAGGGCCCTGAAGCTTTCTTT
>TRBV5-6|16|TRBJ1-5|TRBD1|few
CAGSLYRQGPNQPQHF
TGTGCCGGCAGCTTGTACCGACAGGGGCCCAATCAGCCCCAGCATTTT
>TRBV5-1|13|TRBJ1-1|-|many
CASSFNGGTEAFF
TGCGCCAGCAGCTTTAATGGAGGAACTGAAGCTTTCTTT
>TRBV4-1|14|TRBJ2-7|-|-
CASSQGLATYEQYF
TGCGCCAGCAGCCAAGGCCTAGCAACCTACGAGCAGTACTTC
>TRBV10-2|17|TRBJ1-1|-|-
CASSQSAGRYSVTEAFF
TGCGCCAGCAGTCAATCGGCAGGGAGATATTCAGTAACTGAAGCTTTCTTT
>TRBV7-9|14|TRBJ2-5|-|many
CASSLVVDPETQYF
TGTGCCAGCAGCTTAGTTGTGGATCCAGAGACCCAGTACTTC
>TRBV4-3|15|TRBJ2-6|-|many
CASSFSGAGANVLTF
TGCGCCAGCAGCTTCTCCGGGGCTGGGGCCAACGTCCTGACTTTC
>TRBV14|13|TRBJ2-3|-|many
CASSQEEHDTQYF
TGTGCCAGCAGCCAAGAGGAGCACGATACGCAGTATTTT
>TRBV7-9|12|TRBJ2-1|-|-
CASEPGNNEQFF
TGTGCCAGCGAGCCGGGAAACAATGAGCAGTTCTTC
>TRBV6-2/TRBV6-3|15|TRBJ2-1|-|many
CASSYAGGQGNEQFF
TGTGCCAGCAGTTACGCGGGAGGACAGGGGAATGAGCAGTTCTTC
>TRBV20-1|14|TRBJ2-7|-|-
CSASLGTYRGEQYF
TGCAGTGCCTCCCTTGGCACCTATCGGGGAGAGCAGTACTTC
>TRBV28|16|TRBJ2-7|TRBD1|-
CASRRPGTAYSYEQYF
TGTGCCAGCAGGCGGCCGGGGACAGCCTACTCCTACGAGCAGTACTTC
>TRBV7-2|14|TRBJ2-7|TRBD1|many
CASSSGQAAYEQYF
TGTGCCAGCAGCTCCGGACAGGCGGCCTACGAGCAGTACTTC
>TRBV5-6|15|TRBJ2-4|-|many
CASRSWGAWVDIQYF
TGTGCCAGCAGGAGCTGGGGCGCTTGGGTAGACATTCAGTACTTC
>TRBV30|13|TRBJ2-7|-|many
CAWGLGRTPEQYF
TGTGCCTGGGGCCTTGGCAGGACCCCCGAGCAGTACTTC
>TRBV27|15|TRBJ1-1|-|many
CASRWAGRSNTEAFF
TGTGCCAGCAGGTGGGCAGGGCGTTCGAACACTGAAGCTTTCTTT
>TRBV12-5|14|TRBJ2-7|-|many
CASGNSPAPNEQYF
TGTGCTAGTGGTAATTCACCCGCCCCCAACGAGCAGTACTTC
>TRBV7-9|15|TRBJ1-4|TRBD1|many
CASSLAVTGSEKLFF
TGTGCCAGCAGCTTAGCGGTGACAGGGAGTGAAAAACTGTTTTTT
>TRBV5-6|13|TRBJ1-1|-|few
CASSLAAGRDAFF
TGTGCCAGCAGCTTGGCGGCAGGGAGGGATGCTTTCTTT
>TRBV6-4|15|TRBJ2-3|-|-
CASSDSPSGTDTQYF
TGTGCCAGCAGTGACTCCCCCAGCGGCACAGATACGCAGTATTTT
>TRBV24-1|16|TRBJ2-1|TRBD2|few
CATSDPLAGASNEQFF
TGTGCCACCAGTGATCCTCTAGCGGGAGCTTCGAATGAGCAGTTCTTC
>TRBV4-3|17|TRBJ2-6|-|many
CASSQGAAGSGANVLTF
TGCGCCAGCAGCCAAGGAGCAGCTGGCTCTGGGGCCAACGTCCTGACTTTC
>TRBV28|16|TRBJ2-7|TRBD2|-
CASSPPGEGSSYEQYF
TGTGCCAGCAGTCCTCCCGGGGAGGGGAGCTCCTACGAGCAGTACTTC
>TRBV9|16|TRBJ2-3|-|many
CASSVVGGVDTDTQYF
TGTGCCAGCAGCGTAGTTGGGGGAGTAGACACAGATACGCAGTATTTT
>TRBV20-1|16|TRBJ2-4|-|-
CSARGLTGEAKNIQYF
TGCAGTGCTAGAGGCCTTACTGGGGAGGCCAAAAACATTCAGTACTTC
>TRBV12-3/TRBV12-4|11|TRBJ2-3|-|many
CASSFPDTQYF
TGTGCCAGCAGTTTTCCAGATACGCAGTATTTT
>TRBV5-5|17|TRBJ2-4|-|-
CASSPDGLRLAKNIQYF
TGTGCCAGCAGCCCGGACGGGCTAAGACTAGCCAAAAACATTCAGTACTTC
>TRBV6-6|12|TRBJ1-1|-|many
CASSYSGSEAFF
TGTGCCAGCAGTTACTCGGGGAGTGAAGCTTTCTTT
>TRBV11-2|14|TRBJ2-5|-|-
CASSPDLYQETQYF
TGTGCCAGCAGCCCCGACTTGTACCAAGAGACCCAGTACTTC
>TRBV28|15|TRBJ2-7|-|-
CASSIPTSGTYEQYF
TGTGCCAGCAGCATCCCCACCAGTGGGACGTACGAGCAGTACTTC
>TRBV6-6|15|TRBJ2-7|TRBD1|many
CASSLPGQGAHEQYF
TGTGCCAGCAGTTTACCGGGACAGGGGGCCCACGAGCAGTACTTC
>TRBV6-2/TRBV6-3|16|TRBJ2-7|TRBD2|-
CASSIGLAGVSYEQYF
TGTGCCAGCAGTATTGGACTAGCGGGGGTCTCCTACGAGCAGTACTTC
>TRBV2|16|TRBJ2-3|TRBD2|-
CASSEGRGWGTDTQYF
TGTGCCAGCAGTGAGGGGCGGGGGTGGGGGACAGATACGCAGTATTTT
>TRBV9|18|TRBJ2-4|TRBD2|-
CASSVGASGVLAKNIQYF
TGTGCCAGCAGCGTAGGTGCTAGCGGGGTACTAGCCAAAAACATTCAGTACTTC
>TRBV6-1|15|TRBJ2-1|-|few
CASSDGTLAYNEQFF
TGTGCCAGCAGTGACGGGACGCTGGCCTACAATGAGCAGTTCTTC